What follows are 2 T cell receptor beta chains derived from one specimen sequenced in a study of blood T cell repertoires in COVID-19 (dated by TCRdb to between 2020 and 2021). Receptor amplification or capture employed the immunoSEQ multiplex PCR assay. Not all clones reach the TCRdb copy of this immuneACCESS table, which keeps in-frame sequences only. Checked studies attribute under half of the gap to unresolved V genes and leave the rest unexplained. Across this sample there are 200,000 to 250,000 clones, with around 89% seen only once. Clones ranked in the top ten supply approximately 2.5% of the sample. Input material: peripheral blood. The receptors come from a young man with COVID-19, enrolled during active disease.

The chain uses TRBV28 and TRBJ2-7; TRBD1 matches at 7 bases. The germline V gene encodes CDR1 MDHEN and CDR2 SYDVKM. The CDR3 is 18 amino acids. J lost 2 bases, V lost 5 bases, and 18 bases had no gene match. CDR3 protein: CASSPTTIRDRHTYEQYF. CDR3 bases: TGTGCCAGCAGTCCCACTACGATCCGGGACAGACATACCTACGAGCAGTACTTC.

The V call is TRBV5-4, the J call TRBJ1-4; no firm D call. The CDR3 extends over 15 amino acids. Germline CDR1 and CDR2: SGHNT and YYREEE (reference sequence). V was pared by 7 bases and J by 4 bases, with 17 bases between. In DNA, the CDR3 is TGTGCCAGCCGCAGATTCGCACAGAGTAATGAAAAACTGTTTTTT. Its protein product is CASRRFAQSNEKLFF. The complete variable domain, with remaining parts taken from reference TRBV5-4 and TRBJ1-4, reads ETGVTQSPTHLIKTRGQQVTLRCSSQSGHNTVSWYQQALGQGPQFIFQYYREEENGRGNFPPRFSGLQFPNYSSELNVNALELDDSALYLCASRRFAQSNEKLFFGSGTQLSVL.